This entry concerns a single TCR beta chain. Some clones are missing from TCRdb's copy, which holds only in-frame ones; the method was immunoSEQ multiplex PCR. The table lists over 100,000 clones, approximately 91% of them singletons, with 1% to 1.4% in the top ten. This specimen comes from a study of T cell responses to AZD1222 COVID-19 vaccine. Deletions cut 6 bases from V and 12 bases from J, with 30 bases between. This CDR3 comprises 16 residues. Germline V gives CDR1 KGHSH, CDR2 LQKENI. The source of this sequence is an adult who received the AZD1222 COVID-19 vaccine. Sequenced material: peripheral blood, taken 28 days after the second AZD1222 dose. The gene calls are TRBV18 and TRBJ2-7, with TRBD2 as a possible D gene (6 bases). The CDR3 is CASSPTISGTANRVYF. CDR3 bases: TGTGCCAGCTCCCCAACGATTAGCGGAACCGCCAACCGGGTGTACTTC.